A selection of T cell receptor beta chains follows, all from one sample in a study of shared clonotypes between healthy human individuals. TCRdb's table, derived via immunoSEQ multiplex PCR, lists solely in-frame clones and lacks some. The table records some 1,600,000 clones, 95% to 99% of them present only once. The sequencing sample was made of naive CD4+ T cells sorted from blood. The receptor set was obtained from a man aged 30 to 39 in good health. Each CDR3 is given with its conserved first and last residue. A D gene is named only where the DNA matches it firmly. Clone size is not always given. Where it is, it says once, few, many or a class for expanded clones.

abundance: -
v_gene: TRBV5-6
d_gene: -
j_gene: TRBJ2-1
CDR3aa: CASSSLQIYNEQFF
CDR3nt: TGTGCCAGCAGCTCCCTACAAATCTACAATGAGCAGTTCTTC

abundance: once
v_gene: TRBV2
d_gene: -
j_gene: TRBJ2-1
CDR3aa: CASRRGGSSYNEQFF
CDR3nt: TGTGCCAGCAGGCGTGGGGGGAGCTCCTACAATGAGCAGTTCTTC

abundance: -
v_gene: TRBV28
d_gene: -
j_gene: TRBJ2-1
CDR3aa: CASNGPHNEQFF
CDR3nt: TGTGCCAGCAACGGCCCTCACAATGAGCAGTTCTTC

abundance: -
v_gene: TRBV18
d_gene: -
j_gene: TRBJ2-3
CDR3aa: CASSASPEVGTDTQYF
CDR3nt: TGTGCCAGCTCCGCGTCCCCGGAGGTCGGCACAGATACGCAGTATTTT

abundance: -
v_gene: TRBV6-5
d_gene: -
j_gene: TRBJ1-3
CDR3aa: CASSYSHNSGNTIYF
CDR3nt: TGTGCCAGCAGTTACTCTCACAACTCTGGAAACACCATATATTTT

abundance: once
v_gene: TRBV7-9
d_gene: -
j_gene: TRBJ1-4
CDR3aa: CASSLEIATNEKLFF
CDR3nt: TGTGCCAGCAGCTTAGAGATAGCAACTAATGAAAAACTGTTTTTT

abundance: -
v_gene: TRBV10-1
d_gene: -
j_gene: TRBJ1-2
CDR3aa: CASSESPGVGYTF
CDR3nt: TGCGCCAGCAGTGAGTCCCCGGGGGTCGGCTACACCTTC

abundance: -
v_gene: TRBV11-2
d_gene: -
j_gene: TRBJ1-1
CDR3aa: CASSTWRGKNTEAFF
CDR3nt: TGTGCCAGCAGTACATGGAGGGGTAAGAACACTGAAGCTTTCTTT

abundance: once
v_gene: TRBV5-8
d_gene: -
j_gene: TRBJ1-4
CDR3aa: CASSLYGRAHEKLFF
CDR3nt: TGTGCCAGCAGCTTGTACGGTCGGGCGCATGAAAAACTGTTTTTT

abundance: -
v_gene: TRBV6-1
d_gene: -
j_gene: TRBJ1-1
CDR3aa: CASSALQGWDTEAFF
CDR3nt: TGTGCCAGCAGTGCGTTACAGGGATGGGACACTGAAGCTTTCTTT

abundance: -
v_gene: TRBV29-1
d_gene: TRBD1
j_gene: TRBJ2-6
CDR3aa: CSVDRGLGANVLTF
CDR3nt: TGCAGCGTTGACAGGGGGCTTGGGGCCAACGTCCTGACTTTC

abundance: once
v_gene: TRBV7-3
d_gene: TRBD2
j_gene: TRBJ2-7
CDR3aa: CASSPAKGLAGAGEQYF
CDR3nt: TGTGCCAGCAGCCCCGCCAAGGGACTAGCGGGAGCGGGAGAGCAGTACTTC

abundance: -
v_gene: TRBV4-1
d_gene: -
j_gene: TRBJ2-5
CDR3aa: CASSQDRGSQETQYF
CDR3nt: TGCGCCAGCAGCCAAGACAGGGGATCCCAAGAGACCCAGTACTTC

abundance: -
v_gene: TRBV5-4
d_gene: -
j_gene: TRBJ1-3
CDR3aa: CASSSSAGGIAGNTIYF
CDR3nt: TGTGCCAGCAGCTCCTCGGCAGGAGGTATTGCAGGAAACACCATATATTTT

abundance: -
v_gene: TRBV7-2
d_gene: TRBD2
j_gene: TRBJ2-1
CDR3aa: CASSLVLAGGPLF
CDR3nt: TGTGCCAGCAGCTTAGTGCTGGCGGGAGGGCCCCTCTTC

abundance: -
v_gene: TRBV7-9
d_gene: -
j_gene: TRBJ2-5
CDR3aa: CASSALKETQYF
CDR3nt: TGTGCCAGCAGTGCCTTGAAAGAGACCCAGTACTTC

abundance: -
v_gene: TRBV14
d_gene: -
j_gene: TRBJ2-1
CDR3aa: CASSGSSYNEQFF
CDR3nt: TGTGCCAGCAGCGGGAGCTCCTACAATGAGCAGTTCTTC

abundance: -
v_gene: TRBV9
d_gene: -
j_gene: TRBJ2-5
CDR3aa: CASSSVGETQYF
CDR3nt: TGTGCCAGCAGCTCGGTGGGAGAGACCCAGTACTTC

abundance: few
v_gene: TRBV6-1
d_gene: TRBD1
j_gene: TRBJ1-5
CDR3aa: CASGLGTGGSQPQHF
CDR3nt: TGTGCCAGCGGCTTGGGGACAGGGGGATCCCAGCCCCAGCATTTT

abundance: -
v_gene: TRBV7-3
d_gene: TRBD2
j_gene: TRBJ2-3
CDR3aa: CASSPVNLAGPDTQYF
CDR3nt: TGTGCCAGCAGCCCTGTGAATCTAGCGGGCCCAGATACGCAGTATTTT

abundance: -
v_gene: TRBV12-5
d_gene: -
j_gene: TRBJ1-2
CDR3aa: CASGSEGANYGYTF
CDR3nt: TGTGCTAGTGGCTCCGAGGGGGCTAACTATGGCTACACCTTC

abundance: -
v_gene: TRBV7-2
d_gene: TRBD1
j_gene: TRBJ1-5
CDR3aa: CASSLTGEYSNQPQHF
CDR3nt: TGTGCCAGCAGCTTGACAGGGGAGTATAGCAATCAGCCCCAGCATTTT

abundance: -
v_gene: TRBV5-1
d_gene: -
j_gene: TRBJ1-5
CDR3aa: CASSQYPDSFTNQPQHF
CDR3nt: TGCGCCAGCAGCCAATATCCGGACAGCTTCACCAATCAGCCCCAGCATTTT

abundance: -
v_gene: TRBV10-3
d_gene: TRBD1
j_gene: TRBJ2-7
CDR3aa: CAIRGTGGHEQYF
CDR3nt: TGTGCCATCAGGGGGACAGGGGGTCACGAGCAGTACTTC

abundance: -
v_gene: TRBV30
d_gene: -
j_gene: TRBJ2-7
CDR3aa: CAWNGIDSSYEQYF
CDR3nt: TGTGCCTGGAACGGAATAGACAGCTCCTACGAGCAGTACTTC

abundance: -
v_gene: TRBV28
d_gene: -
j_gene: TRBJ2-7
CDR3aa: CASSLAVRSYEQYF
CDR3nt: TGTGCCAGCAGTTTGGCAGTAAGGTCCTACGAGCAGTACTTC

abundance: -
v_gene: TRBV11-2
d_gene: -
j_gene: TRBJ2-1
CDR3aa: CASSLDPAGSSYNEQFF
CDR3nt: TGTGCCAGCAGCTTAGATCCCGCGGGAAGCTCCTACAATGAGCAGTTCTTC

abundance: -
v_gene: TRBV9
d_gene: -
j_gene: TRBJ2-7
CDR3aa: CASSVDPTGEQYF
CDR3nt: TGTGCCAGCAGCGTAGACCCGACGGGAGAGCAGTACTTC

abundance: -
v_gene: TRBV27
d_gene: TRBD1
j_gene: TRBJ2-4
CDR3aa: CAGTGIMIQYF
CDR3nt: TGTGCCGGGACAGGGATAATGATTCAGTACTTC

abundance: -
v_gene: TRBV28
d_gene: -
j_gene: TRBJ2-2
CDR3aa: CASRLWGGELFF
CDR3nt: TGTGCCAGCAGGCTTTGGGGCGGGGAGCTGTTTTTT

abundance: -
v_gene: TRBV30
d_gene: -
j_gene: TRBJ1-1
CDR3aa: CACPEAFF
CDR3nt: TGTGCCTGCCCTGAAGCTTTCTTT

abundance: -
v_gene: TRBV6-5
d_gene: TRBD2
j_gene: TRBJ2-1
CDR3aa: CASSLADGRAKFF
CDR3nt: TGTGCCAGCAGTCTGGCTGACGGGAGGGCCAAGTTCTTC

abundance: -
v_gene: TRBV2
d_gene: TRBD2
j_gene: TRBJ2-5
CDR3aa: CASREQLATQETQYF
CDR3nt: TGTGCCAGCAGGGAGCAACTAGCGACGCAAGAGACCCAGTACTTC

abundance: -
v_gene: TRBV19
d_gene: -
j_gene: TRBJ1-1
CDR3aa: CASRPRDGRTEAFF
CDR3nt: TGTGCCAGTAGACCTAGGGATGGGAGAACTGAAGCTTTCTTT

abundance: -
v_gene: TRBV10-3
d_gene: -
j_gene: TRBJ1-1
CDR3aa: CAISESTGAEAFF
CDR3nt: TGTGCCATCAGTGAGTCGACCGGGGCTGAAGCTTTCTTT

abundance: -
v_gene: TRBV11-2
d_gene: -
j_gene: TRBJ2-7
CDR3aa: CASSLDPAYEQYF
CDR3nt: TGTGCCAGCAGCTTAGATCCAGCGTACGAGCAGTACTTC

abundance: few
v_gene: TRBV11-2
d_gene: TRBD2
j_gene: TRBJ2-7
CDR3aa: CASSLDLRETGEQYF
CDR3nt: TGTGCCAGCAGCTTAGATCTGCGGGAGACTGGCGAGCAGTACTTC

abundance: -
v_gene: TRBV6-5
d_gene: -
j_gene: TRBJ2-6
CDR3aa: CASSYWVSGANVLTF
CDR3nt: TGTGCCAGCAGTTACTGGGTTTCTGGGGCCAACGTCCTGACTTTC

abundance: -
v_gene: TRBV4-3
d_gene: -
j_gene: TRBJ2-7
CDR3aa: CASSQDLPREQYF
CDR3nt: TGCGCCAGCAGCCAAGATCTGCCAAGAGAGCAGTACTTC

abundance: -
v_gene: TRBV6-4
d_gene: TRBD1
j_gene: TRBJ2-3
CDR3aa: CASSVDRSTDTQYF
CDR3nt: TGTGCCAGCAGTGTGGACAGGAGCACAGATACGCAGTATTTT

abundance: -
v_gene: TRBV5-1
d_gene: -
j_gene: TRBJ2-5
CDR3aa: CASSLDLVQETQYF
CDR3nt: TGCGCCAGCAGCTTGGATTTGGTACAAGAGACCCAGTACTTC

abundance: -
v_gene: TRBV10-3
d_gene: -
j_gene: TRBJ2-1
CDR3aa: CASGGTGENEQFF
CDR3nt: TGTGCCAGCGGGGGAACAGGGGAAAATGAGCAGTTCTTC

abundance: -
v_gene: TRBV10-2
d_gene: TRBD2
j_gene: TRBJ2-2
CDR3aa: CASITTSGGNTGELFF
CDR3nt: TGCGCCAGCATTACGACTAGCGGAGGGAACACCGGGGAGCTGTTTTTT

abundance: -
v_gene: TRBV11-2
d_gene: -
j_gene: TRBJ1-3
CDR3aa: CASSSPRGGGNTIYF
CDR3nt: TGTGCCAGCAGCTCCCCGAGGGGGGGTGGAAACACCATATATTTT

abundance: once
v_gene: TRBV18
d_gene: -
j_gene: TRBJ2-1
CDR3aa: CASSPAASYNEQFF
CDR3nt: TGTGCCAGCTCTCCGGCGGCCTCCTACAATGAGCAGTTCTTC

abundance: -
v_gene: TRBV7-7
d_gene: -
j_gene: TRBJ2-2
CDR3aa: CASSLNDHTGELFF
CDR3nt: TGTGCCAGCAGCTTAAACGATCACACCGGGGAGCTGTTTTTT

abundance: -
v_gene: TRBV9
d_gene: -
j_gene: TRBJ2-3
CDR3aa: CASSVVSAGVDTQYF
CDR3nt: TGTGCCAGCAGCGTAGTGTCAGCGGGCGTAGATACGCAGTATTTT

abundance: once
v_gene: TRBV5-4
d_gene: TRBD2
j_gene: TRBJ2-1
CDR3aa: CASSLAKREGLYEQFF
CDR3nt: TGTGCCAGCAGCTTGGCCAAGCGGGAGGGCCTCTATGAGCAGTTCTTC

abundance: -
v_gene: TRBV19
d_gene: TRBD1
j_gene: TRBJ1-1
CDR3aa: CASIRTGGGTEAFF
CDR3nt: TGTGCCAGTATTCGGACAGGGGGAGGAACTGAAGCTTTCTTT

abundance: -
v_gene: TRBV6-1
d_gene: -
j_gene: TRBJ2-1
CDR3aa: CASSPYPTDYNEQFF
CDR3nt: TGTGCCAGCAGTCCCTATCCGACAGACTACAATGAGCAGTTCTTC

abundance: -
v_gene: TRBV10-2
d_gene: -
j_gene: TRBJ2-1
CDR3aa: CASSDITVEFF
CDR3nt: TGCGCCAGCAGTGATATTACCGTTGAGTTCTTC

abundance: -
v_gene: TRBV28
d_gene: -
j_gene: TRBJ1-2
CDR3aa: CASSPAGDGYTF
CDR3nt: TGTGCCAGCAGCCCGGCGGGGGATGGCTACACCTTC

abundance: -
v_gene: TRBV28
d_gene: -
j_gene: TRBJ2-3
CDR3aa: CASQQYRFRGSGTDTQYF
CDR3nt: TGTGCCAGCCAACAATATCGATTTCGCGGGTCCGGCACAGATACGCAGTATTTT

abundance: -
v_gene: TRBV5-1
d_gene: TRBD1
j_gene: TRBJ1-2
CDR3aa: CASSEGAGYGYTF
CDR3nt: TGCGCCAGCAGCGAGGGGGCAGGCTATGGCTACACCTTC

abundance: -
v_gene: TRBV11-1
d_gene: -
j_gene: TRBJ2-1
CDR3aa: CASSLRWSYNEQFF
CDR3nt: TGTGCCAGCAGCTTACGATGGTCCTACAATGAGCAGTTCTTC